This T cell receptor beta chain is drawn from a study of post-analysis software for immune sequencing data. Study-level information: There were relapsing-remitting, secondary progressive and progressive-relapsing multiple sclerosis among the disease courses included. Overall study results and limits: Elevated frequency relative to controls characterized roughly 5 TRBV segments in patients, TRBV5-6, TRBV5-1 and TRBV20-1 among them. Controls' normalized Chao1 diversity significantly exceeded that of multiple sclerosis patients.

Trimming took off 4 bases at V and 8 bases at J, with 10 bases between the two ends. Germline V gene sequence: CDR1 SGHRS, CDR2 YFSETQ. This CDR3 is built from 12 residues. The TCR beta cDNA libraries carried unique molecular identifiers. The T cell input of about 0.9 to 11 million gave a few hundred thousand cDNA molecules. TCRdb used MiXCR to reprocess the PCR reads, holding one entry per CDR3 protein. The repertoire holds roughly 570,000 distinct CDR3 sequences, approximately 31% seen once, with roughly 6% in the top ten. This clonotype was counted a few times. The antigen is not known. The rearrangement joins TRBV5-1 to TRBJ2-1; D remains ambiguous. This TCR came from a girl aged 2-17 years with multiple sclerosis. The specimen sequenced was blood. CDR3 nucleotides: TGCGCCAGCAGCATTGTCAGTGATGAGCAGTTCTTC. Protein product: CASSIVSDEQFF.